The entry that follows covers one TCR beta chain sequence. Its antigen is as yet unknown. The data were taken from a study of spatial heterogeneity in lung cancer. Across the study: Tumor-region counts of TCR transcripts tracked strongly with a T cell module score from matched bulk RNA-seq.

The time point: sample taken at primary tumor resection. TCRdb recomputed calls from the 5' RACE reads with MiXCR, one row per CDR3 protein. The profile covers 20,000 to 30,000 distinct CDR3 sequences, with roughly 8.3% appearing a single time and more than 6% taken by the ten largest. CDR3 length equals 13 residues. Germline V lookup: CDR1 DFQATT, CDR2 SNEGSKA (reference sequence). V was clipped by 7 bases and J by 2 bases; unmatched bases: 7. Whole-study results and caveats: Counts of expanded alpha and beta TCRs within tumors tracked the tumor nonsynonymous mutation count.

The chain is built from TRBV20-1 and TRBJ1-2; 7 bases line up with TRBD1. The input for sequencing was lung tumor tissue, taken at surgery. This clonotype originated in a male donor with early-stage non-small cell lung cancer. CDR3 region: CSVGTAPNYGYTF. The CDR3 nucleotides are TGCAGTGTTGGGACAGCGCCCAACTATGGCTACACCTTC.